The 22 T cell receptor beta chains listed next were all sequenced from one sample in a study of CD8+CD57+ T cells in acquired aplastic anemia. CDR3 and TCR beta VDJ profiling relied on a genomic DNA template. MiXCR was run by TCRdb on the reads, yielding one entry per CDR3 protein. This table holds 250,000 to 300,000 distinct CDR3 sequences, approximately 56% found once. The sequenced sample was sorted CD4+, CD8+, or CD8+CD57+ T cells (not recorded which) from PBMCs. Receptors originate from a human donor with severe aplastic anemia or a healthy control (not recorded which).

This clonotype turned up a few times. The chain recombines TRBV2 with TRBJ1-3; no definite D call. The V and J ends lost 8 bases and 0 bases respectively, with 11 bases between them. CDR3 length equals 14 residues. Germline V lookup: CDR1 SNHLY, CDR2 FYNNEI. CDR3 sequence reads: CASVKQISGNTIYF. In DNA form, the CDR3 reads TGTGCCAGCGTAAAACAGATCTCTGGAAACACCATATATTTT.

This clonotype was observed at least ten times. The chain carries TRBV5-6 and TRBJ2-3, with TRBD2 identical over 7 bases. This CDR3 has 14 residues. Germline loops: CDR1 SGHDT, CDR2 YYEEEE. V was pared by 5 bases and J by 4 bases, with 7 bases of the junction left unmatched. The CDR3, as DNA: TGTGCCAGCAGTCCCGGGGGGTCGTCAGATACGCAGTATTTT. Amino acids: CASSPGGSSDTQYF.

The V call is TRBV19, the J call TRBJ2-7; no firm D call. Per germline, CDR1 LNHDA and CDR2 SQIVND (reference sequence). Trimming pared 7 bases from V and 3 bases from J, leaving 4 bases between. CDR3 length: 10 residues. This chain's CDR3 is CASKNYEQYF. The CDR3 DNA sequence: TGTGCCAGTAAAAACTACGAGCAGTACTTC.

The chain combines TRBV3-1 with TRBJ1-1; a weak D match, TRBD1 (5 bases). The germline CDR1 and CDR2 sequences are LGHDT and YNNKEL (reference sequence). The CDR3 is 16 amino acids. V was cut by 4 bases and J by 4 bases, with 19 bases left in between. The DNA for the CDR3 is TGTGCCAGCAGCCTATCGACGACAGTTTCGGTCACTGAAGCTTTCTTT. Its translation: CASSLSTTVSVTEAFF.

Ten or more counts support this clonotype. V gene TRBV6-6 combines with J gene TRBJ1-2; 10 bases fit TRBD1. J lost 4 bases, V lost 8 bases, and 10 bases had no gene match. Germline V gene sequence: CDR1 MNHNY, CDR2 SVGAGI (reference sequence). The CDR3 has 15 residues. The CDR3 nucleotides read TGTGCCAGCGCGAGGGACAGGGGCTTCCCCTATGGCTACACCTTC. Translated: CASARDRGFPYGYTF.

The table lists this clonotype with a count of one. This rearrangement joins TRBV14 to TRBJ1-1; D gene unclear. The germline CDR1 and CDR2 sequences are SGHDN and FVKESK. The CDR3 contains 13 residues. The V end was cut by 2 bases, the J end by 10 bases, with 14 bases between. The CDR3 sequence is CASSQQPSLGAFF. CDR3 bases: TGTGCCAGCAGCCAACAACCATCACTCGGAGCTTTCTTT.

The CDR3 DNA follows: TGTGCCACCAGACGACAGGGAGCCGAGCAGTACTTC. It specifies CATRRQGAEQYF. The rearrangement uses TRBV10-3 and TRBJ2-7, with TRBD1 matching 7 bases. CDR3 size: 12 residues. V lost 10 bases and J lost 6; bases outside the gene matches: 9. Germline values: CDR1 ENHRY, CDR2 SYGVKD.

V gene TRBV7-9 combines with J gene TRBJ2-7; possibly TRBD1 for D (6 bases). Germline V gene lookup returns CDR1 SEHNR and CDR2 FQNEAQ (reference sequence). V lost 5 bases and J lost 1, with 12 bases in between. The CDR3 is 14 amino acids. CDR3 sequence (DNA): TGTGCCAGCAGCACAGGGATTGGGTCCTACGAGCAGTACTTC. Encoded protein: CASSTGIGSYEQYF.

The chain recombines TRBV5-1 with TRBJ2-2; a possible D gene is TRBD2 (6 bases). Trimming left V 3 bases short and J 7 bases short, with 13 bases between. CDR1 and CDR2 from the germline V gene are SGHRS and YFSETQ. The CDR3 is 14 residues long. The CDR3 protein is CASSSGGVGGELFF. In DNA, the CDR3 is TGCGCCAGCAGCTCCGGGGGAGTGGGCGGGGAGCTGTTTTTT. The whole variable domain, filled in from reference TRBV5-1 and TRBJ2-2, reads KAGVTQTPRYLIKTRGQQVTLSCSPISGHRSVSWYQQTPGQGLQFLFEYFSETQRNKGNFPGRFSGRQFSNSRSEMNVSTLELGDSALYLCASSSGGVGGELFFGEGSRLTVL.

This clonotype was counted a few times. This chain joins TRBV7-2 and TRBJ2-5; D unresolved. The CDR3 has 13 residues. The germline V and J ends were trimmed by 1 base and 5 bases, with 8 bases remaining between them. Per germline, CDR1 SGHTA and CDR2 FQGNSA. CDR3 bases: TGTGCCAGCAGCTTAGAACGCAGGGAGACCCAGTACTTC. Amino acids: CASSLERRETQYF.

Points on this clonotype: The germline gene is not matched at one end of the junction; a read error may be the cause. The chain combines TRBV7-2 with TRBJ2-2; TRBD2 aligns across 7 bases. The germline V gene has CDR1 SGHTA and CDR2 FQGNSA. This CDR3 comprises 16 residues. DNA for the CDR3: TGTGCCAGCAGTTCTAGGACTAGACGTCCCACCGGGGAGCTGCTTTTT. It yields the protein CASSSRTRRPTGELLF.

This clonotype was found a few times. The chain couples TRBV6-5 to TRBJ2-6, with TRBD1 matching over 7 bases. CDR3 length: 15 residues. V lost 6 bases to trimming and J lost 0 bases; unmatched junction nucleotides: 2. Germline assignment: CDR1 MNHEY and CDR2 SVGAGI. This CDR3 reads CASRTGSSGANVLTF. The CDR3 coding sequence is TGTGCCAGCAGGACAGGGTCCTCTGGGGCCAACGTCCTGACTTTC.

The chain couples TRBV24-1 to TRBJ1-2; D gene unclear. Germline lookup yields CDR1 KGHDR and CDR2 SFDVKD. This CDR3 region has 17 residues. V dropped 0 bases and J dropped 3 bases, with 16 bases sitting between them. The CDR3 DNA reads TGTGCCACCAGTGATTTGAATTTCGAGGGCAGCTACTATGGCTACACCTTC. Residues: CATSDLNFEGSYYGYTF.

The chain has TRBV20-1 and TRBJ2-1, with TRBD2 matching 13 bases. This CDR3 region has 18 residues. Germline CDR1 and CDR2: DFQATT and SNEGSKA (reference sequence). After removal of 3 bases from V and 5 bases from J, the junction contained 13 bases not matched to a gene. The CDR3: CSARGTGTSGEGDNEQFF. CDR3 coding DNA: TGCAGTGCTAGGGGGACAGGGACTAGCGGGGAGGGTGACAATGAGCAGTTCTTC.

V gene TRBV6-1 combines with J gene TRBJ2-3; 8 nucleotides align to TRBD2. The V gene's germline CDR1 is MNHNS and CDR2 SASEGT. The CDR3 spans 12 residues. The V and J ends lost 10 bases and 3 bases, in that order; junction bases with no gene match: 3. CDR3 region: CATRLATDTQYF. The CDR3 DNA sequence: TGTGCCACCAGACTAGCGACAGATACGCAGTATTTT.

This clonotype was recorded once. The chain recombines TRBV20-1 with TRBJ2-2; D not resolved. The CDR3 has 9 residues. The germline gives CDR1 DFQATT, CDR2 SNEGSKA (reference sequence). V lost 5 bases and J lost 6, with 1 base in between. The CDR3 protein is CSAAGELFF. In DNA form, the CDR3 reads TGCAGTGCTGCCGGGGAGCTGTTTTTT.

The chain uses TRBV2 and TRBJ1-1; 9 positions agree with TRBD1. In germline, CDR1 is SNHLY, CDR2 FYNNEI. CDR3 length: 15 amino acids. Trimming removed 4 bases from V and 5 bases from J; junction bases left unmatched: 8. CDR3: CASSVTGGGLTEAFF. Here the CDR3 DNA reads TGTGCCAGCAGTGTTACAGGGGGCGGTTTGACTGAAGCTTTCTTT.

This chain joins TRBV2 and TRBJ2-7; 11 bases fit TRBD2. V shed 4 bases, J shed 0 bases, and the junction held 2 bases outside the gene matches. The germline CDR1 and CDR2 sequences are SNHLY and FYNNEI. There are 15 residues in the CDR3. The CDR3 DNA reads TGTGCCAGCAGTGTGGGACTAGCGGACTCCTACGAGCAGTACTTC. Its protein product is CASSVGLADSYEQYF.

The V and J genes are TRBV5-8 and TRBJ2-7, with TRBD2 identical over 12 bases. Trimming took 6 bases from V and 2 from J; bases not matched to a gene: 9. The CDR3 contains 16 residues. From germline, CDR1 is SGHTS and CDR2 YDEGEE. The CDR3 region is CASTPGLAGTTYEQYF. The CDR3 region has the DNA TGTGCCAGCACCCCCGGACTAGCGGGAACCACCTACGAGCAGTACTTC.

The CDR3 coding sequence is TGTGCCAGCAGCTTATCGCGGACAGCCGACCACGAGCAGTACTTC. It translates to CASSLSRTADHEQYF. This chain uses TRBV7-9 with TRBJ2-7; tentatively, D is TRBD1 (6 bases). Germline V gene lookup returns CDR1 SEHNR and CDR2 FQNEAQ (reference sequence). This CDR3 is 15 amino acids long. The V end was cut by 2 bases, the J end by 5 bases, with 16 bases between.

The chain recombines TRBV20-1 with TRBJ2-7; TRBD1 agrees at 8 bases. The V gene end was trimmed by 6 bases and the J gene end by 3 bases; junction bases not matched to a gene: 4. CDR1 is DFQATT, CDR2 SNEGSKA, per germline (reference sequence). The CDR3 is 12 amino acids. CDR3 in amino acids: CSAAGTGYEQYF. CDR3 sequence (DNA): TGCAGTGCCGCCGGGACAGGCTACGAGCAGTACTTC.

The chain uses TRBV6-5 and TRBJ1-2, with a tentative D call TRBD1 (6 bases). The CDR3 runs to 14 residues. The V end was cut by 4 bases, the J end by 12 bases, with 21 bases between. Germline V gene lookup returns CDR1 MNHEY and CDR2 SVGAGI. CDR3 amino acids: CASSFRGGRTGNTF. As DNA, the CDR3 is TGTGCCAGCAGTTTTCGGGGGGGGCGAACTGGAAACACCTTC.